The 3 T cell receptor beta chains below were found in one sample sequenced in a study of T cells after yellow fever vaccination. TCRdb reprocessed the 5' RACE reads with MiXCR, giving one entry per CDR3 protein. The sample lists approximately 350,000 distinct CDR3 sequences, roughly 12% seen once, with about 17% in the top ten. The sequenced sample was PBMCs, obtained on the day of the first yellow fever vaccination. The receptors were sampled from a man between 18 and 29 years old who received the YFV17D yellow fever vaccine.

This chain uses TRBV7-9 with TRBJ2-5; D remains ambiguous. The CDR3 sequence is 14 residues long. Per germline, CDR1 SEHNR and CDR2 FQNEAQ (reference sequence). Trimming left V 5 bases short and J 5 bases short, with 15 bases between. CDR3 DNA sequence: TGTGCCAGCAGCCCCTCCGTCATCCGGGAGACCCAGTACTTC. Translated, it gives CASSPSVIRETQYF.

V and J are TRBV5-5 and TRBJ2-1, with 8 positions matching TRBD2. The CDR3 spans 16 residues. Unmatched junction bases numbered 13, after V lost 3 bases and J lost 8 bases. Germline CDR1 is SGHKS and CDR2 is YYEKEE (reference sequence). The CDR3 DNA follows: TGTGCCAGCAGCTCGGCGGGGGGCGTTCTGCTTGATGAGCAGTTCTTC. It codes for CASSSAGGVLLDEQFF.

The chain uses TRBV4-3 and TRBJ1-1; D uncertain. CDR3 size: 13 residues. Germline CDR1 is LGHNA and CDR2 is YSLEER. V was shortened by 0 bases and J by 4 bases, with 6 bases between the two germline ends. The CDR3 is CASSQDWVTEAFF. The CDR3 DNA sequence: TGCGCCAGCAGCCAAGATTGGGTCACTGAAGCTTTCTTT.